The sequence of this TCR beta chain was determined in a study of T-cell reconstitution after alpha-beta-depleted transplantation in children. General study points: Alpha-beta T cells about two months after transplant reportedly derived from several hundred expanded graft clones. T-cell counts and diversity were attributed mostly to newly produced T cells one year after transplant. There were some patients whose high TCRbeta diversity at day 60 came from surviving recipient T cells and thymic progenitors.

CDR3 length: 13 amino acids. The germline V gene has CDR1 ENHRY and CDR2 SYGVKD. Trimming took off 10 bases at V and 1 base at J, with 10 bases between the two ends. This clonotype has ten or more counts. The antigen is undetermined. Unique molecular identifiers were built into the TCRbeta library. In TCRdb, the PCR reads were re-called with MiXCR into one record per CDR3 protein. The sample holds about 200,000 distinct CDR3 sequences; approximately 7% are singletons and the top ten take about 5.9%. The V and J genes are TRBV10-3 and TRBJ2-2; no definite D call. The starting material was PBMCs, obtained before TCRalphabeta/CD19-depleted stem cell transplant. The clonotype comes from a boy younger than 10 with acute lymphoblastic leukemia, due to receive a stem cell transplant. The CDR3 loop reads CATDSMNTGELFF. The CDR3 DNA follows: TGTGCCACCGACTCGATGAACACCGGGGAGCTGTTTTTT.